These 20 T cell receptor beta chains were all obtained from the same sample, sequenced in a study of shared clonotypes between healthy human individuals. Clones were read by immunoSEQ multiplex PCR, and TCRdb kept only the in-frame ones, dropping some. Of 110,000 or so clones in the sample, about two thirds were seen once. The sequenced sample was memory CD8+ T cells sorted from blood. Subset given: CD45RO+ cells pooled with CCR7-negative TemRA cells. The receptor set was obtained from a woman in her twenties or thirties in good health.

This chain uses TRBV7-3 with TRBJ1-1, with TRBD1 matching 8 bases. The CDR3 runs to 13 residues. The V gene's germline CDR1 is SGHTA and CDR2 FQGTGA. The ends lost 5 bases at V and 8 bases at J; junction bases unmatched: 7. The CDR3 region has the DNA TGTGCCAGCAGCATGACAGGGGACGCCGAAGCTTTCTTT. Translated, it gives CASSMTGDAEAFF.

The chain is built from TRBV5-1 and TRBJ2-7; a weak D match, TRBD1 (5 bases). The CDR3 consists of 16 residues. Germline CDR1 and CDR2: SGHRS and YFSETQ. Trimming pared 2 bases from V and 0 bases from J, leaving 15 bases between. CDR3 nucleotides: TGCGCCAGCAGCTTTACGTGTGGGGCCTGCTCCTACGAGCAGTACTTC. This codes for CASSFTCGACSYEQYF.

The rearrangement uses TRBV28 and TRBJ2-7; D gene unclear. The germline V gene encodes CDR1 MDHEN and CDR2 SYDVKM. Trimming stripped 1 base from V and 0 bases from J, with 7 bases between. The CDR3 extends over 14 amino acids. CDR3 sequence reads: CASSLYLNSYEQYF. Written as DNA, the CDR3 is TGTGCCAGCAGTTTATATCTGAACTCCTACGAGCAGTACTTC.

The V and J genes are TRBV27 and TRBJ2-3; 9 nucleotides match TRBD2. The germline gives CDR1 MNHEY, CDR2 SMNVEV (reference sequence). V dropped 2 bases and J dropped 8; count of bases not matched to a gene: 5. This CDR3 has 14 amino acids. The CDR3 is CASSLGASGTTQYF. Here the CDR3 DNA reads TGTGCCAGCAGTTTAGGTGCTAGCGGGACTACGCAGTATTTT.

The chain combines TRBV25-1 with TRBJ2-7, with 8 bases matching TRBD1. The junction had 4 bases not matched to a gene; V was cut back by 3 bases and J by 6 bases. Germline-derived CDR1 and CDR2 are MGHDK and SYGVNS. The CDR3 contains 13 residues. CDR3 region: CASSDNRGSEQYF. DNA of the CDR3: TGTGCCAGCAGTGACAACAGGGGGAGCGAGCAGTACTTC.

The CDR3 reads CASSEPIGTGHYEQYF. CDR3 bases: TGTGCCAGCAGTGAACCGATTGGGACAGGGCACTACGAGCAGTACTTC. The gene calls are TRBV2 and TRBJ2-7; TRBD1 agrees at 9 bases. V shed 2 bases and J 3 bases; nucleotides not matched to a gene: 8. The germline gives CDR1 SNHLY, CDR2 FYNNEI. The CDR3 length is 16 residues. The whole variable domain, filled in from reference TRBV2 and TRBJ2-7, reads EPEVTQTPSHQVTQMGQEVILRCVPISNHLYFYWYRQILGQKVEFLVSFYNNEISEKSEIFDDQFSVERPDGSNFTLKIRSTKLEDSAMYFCASSEPIGTGHYEQYFGPGTRLTVT.

This clone came up a few times. The DNA for the CDR3 is TGCGCCAGCAGAACCGGGCCCTCCTCGCGGGAGACCCAGTACTTC. It is translated as CASRTGPSSRETQYF. The chain couples TRBV5-1 to TRBJ2-5, with D uncertain. Trimming removed 5 bases at V and 5 bases at J, with 19 bases between. CDR1 SGHRS and CDR2 YFSETQ come from the germline V gene. The CDR3 length is 15 residues.

The rearrangement links TRBV2 to TRBJ2-3, with D maybe TRBD1 (5 bases). Germline V gives CDR1 SNHLY, CDR2 FYNNEI. Trimming cost V 6 bases and J 2 bases, with 9 bases left between them. This CDR3 is 13 amino acids long. The CDR3 loop reads CASRTENTDTQYF. The CDR3 DNA reads TGTGCCAGCAGGACAGAGAACACAGATACGCAGTATTTT.

This clone came up once. This rearrangement joins TRBV10-1 to TRBJ1-1; no clear D gene. Trimming took 4 bases from V and 1 from J, leaving 7 bases between them. Germline lookup yields CDR1 WNHNN and CDR2 SYGVQD (reference sequence). This CDR3 is 13 amino acids long. The CDR3 sequence is CASSAIKNTEAFF. The DNA for the CDR3 is TGCGCCAGCAGTGCAATCAAGAACACTGAAGCTTTCTTT.

J is TRBJ2-2 and V is TRBV28; D perhaps matches TRBD1 (6 bases). Per the germline V gene, CDR1 is MDHEN and CDR2 is SYDVKM. The V end lost 9 bases, the J end lost 1 base, and 9 bases lay between the germline ends. The CDR3 totals 13 residues. The CDR3 spells CASRGQNTGELFF. DNA for the CDR3: TGTGCCAGTCGGGGACAGAACACCGGGGAGCTGTTTTTT. The full variable domain, with the rest looked up from reference TRBV28 and TRBJ2-2, is DVKVTQSSRYLVKRTGEKVFLECVQDMDHENMFWYRQDPGLGLRLIYFSYDVKMKEKGDIPEGYSVSREKKERFSLILESASTNQTSMYLCASRGQNTGELFFGEGSRLTVL.

The chain employs TRBV6-1 and TRBJ2-7; 9 nucleotides line up with TRBD2. CDR3 length: 14 residues. Trimming took 4 bases from V and 1 from J; bases not matched to a gene: 2. The V gene's germline CDR1 is MNHNS and CDR2 SASEGT. The CDR3 reads CASSGSGSSYEQYF. The CDR3 bases are TGTGCCAGCAGTGGTAGCGGGAGTTCCTACGAGCAGTACTTC.

The chain has TRBV25-1 and TRBJ1-2; weak D call: TRBD1 (5 bases). Trimming stripped 7 bases from V and 8 bases from J, with 14 bases between. Germline loops: CDR1 MGHDK, CDR2 SYGVNS. The CDR3 spans 12 residues. DNA of the CDR3: TGTGCCAGCACCGAAAGTGGGGGGGGCTACACCTTC. Translated, it gives CASTESGGGYTF.

This clone appeared many times. This chain links TRBV29-1 with TRBJ2-3, with a weak D call TRBD2 (6 bases). V was clipped by 2 bases and J by 6 bases, with 12 bases between them. Germline V gene lookup returns CDR1 SQVTM and CDR2 ANQGSEA. This CDR3 has 13 amino acids. In DNA form, the CDR3 reads TGCAGCGTTGAATATGAAGCGGGCGATACGCAGTATTTT. Amino acid sequence: CSVEYEAGDTQYF.

The rearrangement joins TRBV6-4 to TRBJ2-2; no clear D. V was clipped by 2 bases and J by 3 bases, with 7 bases between them. Looked up from germline, CDR1 is MRHNA and CDR2 is SNTAGT. The CDR3 consists of 14 residues. CDR3 DNA sequence: TGTGCCAGCAGTGACGCGACCGACACCGGGGAGCTGTTTTTT. Translating gives CASSDATDTGELFF.

CDR3 in DNA: TGTGCCAGCAGCTCGGTCCCCAGCGGGAGCTCCTACGAGCAGTACTTC. Residues: CASSSVPSGSSYEQYF. The chain recombines TRBV11-2 with TRBJ2-7, with 8 positions matching TRBD2. J lost 0 bases, V lost 4 bases, and 8 bases had no gene match. Germline V gene sequence: CDR1 SGHAT, CDR2 FQNNGV. The CDR3 extends over 16 amino acids.

V usage is TRBV6-5 and J usage is TRBJ1-5; unclear D gene. This CDR3 has 12 residues. The V end lost 8 bases, the J end lost 6 bases, and 11 bases lay between the germline ends. Germline CDR1 MNHEY, CDR2 SVGAGI. The CDR3 loop is CASSRVGQPQHF. CDR3 nucleotides: TGTGCCAGCTCAAGAGTAGGTCAGCCCCAGCATTTT.

The count of this clone is one. V and J are TRBV19 and TRBJ2-7; 12 bases match TRBD1. This CDR3 spans 17 amino acids. Unmatched junction bases numbered 12, after V lost 5 bases and J lost 4 bases. In germline, CDR1 is LNHDA, CDR2 SQIVND (reference sequence). In DNA, the CDR3 is TGTGCCAGTAGTCACAGAGGGACAGGGGGCTTCCTATACGAGCAGTACTTC. It yields the protein CASSHRGTGGFLYEQYF.

This clone was seen a handful of times. The V call is TRBV6-4, the J call TRBJ2-3; weak D call: TRBD2 (5 bases). This CDR3 is built from 15 residues. Trimming left V 4 bases short and J 1 base short, with 12 bases between. Germline CDR1 and CDR2: MRHNA and SNTAGT. The DNA for the CDR3 is TGTGCCAGCAGTGCTACTAGTTCTGGCACAGATACGCAGTATTTT. Residues: CASSATSSGTDTQYF.

The chain couples TRBV9 to TRBJ1-3; maybe TRBD1 (6 bases). The CDR3 consists of 16 residues. Trimming shortened V by 4 bases and J by 0 bases, and 14 bases separated the two germline ends. Germline CDR1 and CDR2: SGDLS and YYNGEE. The CDR3 here is CASSLGGASSGNTIYF. The CDR3 region has the DNA TGTGCCAGCAGCCTAGGGGGGGCCAGCTCTGGAAACACCATATATTTT.

As concerns this clone: One junction end does not reproduce the germline sequence, and a read error may be involved. V usage is TRBV20-1 and J usage is TRBJ2-3, with D possibly matching TRBD1 (5 bases). The length of the CDR3 is 10 residues. CDR1 is DFQATT and CDR2 is SNEGSKA in the germline V gene (reference sequence). The CDR3 sequence: CSAPTATQYF. The CDR3 nucleotides read TGCAGTGCCCCGACAGCTACGCAGTATTTT.